This T cell receptor (beta chain) was profiled in a study of molecular identifiers for immune sequencing clone quantification. General study results and limits: Researchers reportedly could pick up spiked Jurkat TCR RNA from one cell mixed into some 1 million naive cells.

TCRdb reprocessed the PCR reads via MiXCR and lists one record per CDR3 protein. The sample lists 460,000 or so distinct CDR3 sequences, about 20% seen once, with approximately 0.8% in the top ten. The V gene lost 5 bases and the J gene lost 2 bases, with 9 bases spanning the gap. From germline, CDR1 is MNHEY and CDR2 SVGEGT. This CDR3 has 13 residues. In the case of this clonotype: What it binds is not known.

The sample comprised naive CD8+ T cells from blood, with Jurkat cell RNA spiked in. Sample subset: FACS-sorted CD8+CD4-CCR7+CD45RA+ naive T cells. This clonotype originated in a human donor in good health. Some libraries in this study had Jurkat cell RNA spiked in. This sequence joins TRBV6-2 or TRBV6-3 and TRBJ1-1; D remains ambiguous. The CDR3 loop is CASSPIRNTEAFF. In DNA, the CDR3 is TGTGCCAGCAGTCCGATCAGAAACACTGAAGCTTTCTTT.